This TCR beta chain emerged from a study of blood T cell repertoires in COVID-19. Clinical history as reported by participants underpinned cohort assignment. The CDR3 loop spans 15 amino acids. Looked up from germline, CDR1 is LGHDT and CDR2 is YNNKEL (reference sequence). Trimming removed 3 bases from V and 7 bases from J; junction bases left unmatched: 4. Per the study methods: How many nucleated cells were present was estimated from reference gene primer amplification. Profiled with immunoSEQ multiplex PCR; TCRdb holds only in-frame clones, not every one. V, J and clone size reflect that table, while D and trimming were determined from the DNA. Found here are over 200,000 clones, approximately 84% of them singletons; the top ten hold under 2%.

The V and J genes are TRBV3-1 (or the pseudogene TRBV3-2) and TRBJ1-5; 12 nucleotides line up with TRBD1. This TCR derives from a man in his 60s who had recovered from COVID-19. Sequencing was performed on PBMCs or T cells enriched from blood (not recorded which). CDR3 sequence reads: CASSHGTGGSQPQHF. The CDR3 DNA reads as TGTGCCAGCAGCCATGGGACAGGGGGCTCACAGCCCCAGCATTTT.